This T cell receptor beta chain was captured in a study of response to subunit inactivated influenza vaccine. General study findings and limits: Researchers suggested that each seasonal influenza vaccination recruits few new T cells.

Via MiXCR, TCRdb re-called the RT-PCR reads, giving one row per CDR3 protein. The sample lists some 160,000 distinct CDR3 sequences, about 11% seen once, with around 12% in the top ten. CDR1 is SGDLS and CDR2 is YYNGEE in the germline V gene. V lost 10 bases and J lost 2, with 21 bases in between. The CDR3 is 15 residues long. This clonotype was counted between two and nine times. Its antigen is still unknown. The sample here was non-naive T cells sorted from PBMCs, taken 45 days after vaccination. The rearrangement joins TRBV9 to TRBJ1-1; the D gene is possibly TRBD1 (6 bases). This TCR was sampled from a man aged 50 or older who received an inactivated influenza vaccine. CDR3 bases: TGTGCCGGGACCTCCCTGGGGACAAAAAACACTGAAGCTTTCTTT. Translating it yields CAGTSLGTKNTEAFF. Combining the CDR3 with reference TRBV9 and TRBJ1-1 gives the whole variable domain DSGVTQTPKHLITATGQRVTLRCSPRSGDLSVYWYQQSLDQGLQFLIQYYNGEERAKGNILERFSAQQFPDLHSELNLSSLELGDSALYFCAGTSLGTKNTEAFFGQGTRLTVV.